A selection of T cell receptor beta chains follows, all from one sample in a study of T cell repertoires in cytomegalovirus infection. The antigens these receptors bind are not known. MiXCR, applied by TCRdb to the reads, yields one record per CDR3 protein. The table includes about 740,000 distinct CDR3 sequences, 30% to 40% detected once. Here the sequenced sample was cultured PBMCs, taken from culture after CMV antigen stimulation. The source is a human donor in good health (CMV status not recorded). Some clones in this sample may be carry-over from other donors' samples. Both conserved end residues are part of each CDR3. A D gene is named only where the DNA matches it firmly. Where a row states a size, it is once, few, many or the class of an expanded clone; other rows omit it.

v_gene: TRBV7-9; j_gene: TRBJ1-4; abundance: -; d_gene: TRBD1; CDR3nt: TGTGCCAGCTCTATGTGGGACAGGGGTGAAAAACTGTTTTTT; CDR3aa: CASSMWDRGEKLFF
v_gene: TRBV7-2; j_gene: TRBJ1-5; abundance: few; d_gene: -; CDR3nt: TGTGCCAGCAGCTTAACGGGGGGATATAGCAATCAGCCCCAGCATTTT; CDR3aa: CASSLTGGYSNQPQHF
v_gene: TRBV6-1; j_gene: TRBJ2-6; abundance: few; d_gene: -; CDR3nt: TGTGCCAGCACCATAGTGGGGTTCACGTTTATTGGCTCTGGGGCCAACGTCCTGACTTTC; CDR3aa: CASTIVGFTFIGSGANVLTF
v_gene: TRBV20-1; j_gene: TRBJ2-3; abundance: -; d_gene: -; CDR3nt: TGCAGTGCTAGAGCGGGGGCTGGGCGCACAGATACGCAGTATTTT; CDR3aa: CSARAGAGRTDTQYF
v_gene: TRBV2; j_gene: TRBJ2-3; abundance: -; d_gene: -; CDR3nt: TGTGCCAGCAGGATGGGCAACTTGGGCACAGATACGCAGTATTTT; CDR3aa: CASRMGNLGTDTQYF
v_gene: TRBV6-6; j_gene: TRBJ1-4; abundance: -; d_gene: -; CDR3nt: TGTGCCGCTGGTGGGTTTGAAAAACTGTTTTTT; CDR3aa: CAAGGFEKLFF
v_gene: TRBV7-9; j_gene: TRBJ1-4; abundance: -; d_gene: -; CDR3nt: TGTGCCAGCAGCTTTCGGTCAAGGGGCGAGGAAAAACTGTTTTTT; CDR3aa: CASSFRSRGEEKLFF
v_gene: TRBV5-1; j_gene: TRBJ1-1; abundance: -; d_gene: -; CDR3nt: TGCGCCAGCAGCTCGGACGGTTCTCTGATGAACACTGAAGCTTTCTTT; CDR3aa: CASSSDGSLMNTEAFF
v_gene: TRBV6-1; j_gene: TRBJ2-3; abundance: few; d_gene: -; CDR3nt: TGTGCCACCTCGACCCGGCGGGGCACAGATACGCAGTATTTT; CDR3aa: CATSTRRGTDTQYF
v_gene: TRBV20-1; j_gene: TRBJ2-7; abundance: -; d_gene: TRBD2; CDR3nt: TGCAGTGCTAAAGAGGTGGGACTAGCGGTTTCCTACGAGCAGTACTTC; CDR3aa: CSAKEVGLAVSYEQYF
v_gene: TRBV7-9; j_gene: TRBJ1-2; abundance: -; d_gene: -; CDR3nt: TGTGCCAGCAGCGCCGAAGGGGACGGGAACTATGGCTACACCTTC; CDR3aa: CASSAEGDGNYGYTF
v_gene: TRBV29-1; j_gene: TRBJ1-3; abundance: -; d_gene: -; CDR3nt: TGCAGCGTTGACGCGGGGAGCGGAAACACCATATATTTT; CDR3aa: CSVDAGSGNTIYF
v_gene: TRBV12-3/TRBV12-4; j_gene: TRBJ2-5; abundance: few; d_gene: -; CDR3nt: TGTGCCAGCAGTTTAGCCCTCGGGGCTCCGGGGGAGACCCAGTACTTC; CDR3aa: CASSLALGAPGETQYF
v_gene: TRBV7-9; j_gene: TRBJ1-1; abundance: few; d_gene: -; CDR3nt: TGTGCCAGCAGCCTGGTTGAGGAAGCTTTCTTT; CDR3aa: CASSLVEEAFF
v_gene: TRBV12-5; j_gene: TRBJ2-7; abundance: -; d_gene: -; CDR3nt: TGTGCTAGTGGTTTGGTACTAAGTAGGGTCAGCGACGAGCAGTACTTC; CDR3aa: CASGLVLSRVSDEQYF
v_gene: TRBV28; j_gene: TRBJ2-3; abundance: few; d_gene: TRBD2; CDR3nt: TGTGCCAGCAGTACATCAGCGGGGTCTTCGACAGATACGCAGTATTTT; CDR3aa: CASSTSAGSSTDTQYF
v_gene: TRBV7-2; j_gene: TRBJ2-1; abundance: many; d_gene: TRBD2; CDR3nt: TGTGCCAGCAGCTTAGACCCGACTAGCGGGATGCGCGAGCAGTTCTTC; CDR3aa: CASSLDPTSGMREQFF
v_gene: TRBV7-2; j_gene: TRBJ2-3; abundance: -; d_gene: TRBD1; CDR3nt: TGTGCCAGCAGCCGACAGGGGGATACGCAGTATTTT; CDR3aa: CASSRQGDTQYF
v_gene: TRBV20-1; j_gene: TRBJ2-7; abundance: -; d_gene: -; CDR3nt: TGCAGTGCCCGCTTTGCCTACGAGCAGTACTTC; CDR3aa: CSARFAYEQYF
v_gene: TRBV20-1; j_gene: TRBJ2-3; abundance: -; d_gene: -; CDR3nt: TGCAGTGCTAGAGTATACGCCGGGACGCAGTATTTT; CDR3aa: CSARVYAGTQYF
v_gene: TRBV7-6; j_gene: TRBJ2-7; abundance: -; d_gene: -; CDR3nt: TGTGCCAGCAGCTTAGTTGTTGCCTTTGAGGAGGGAACCTACGAGCAGTACTTC; CDR3aa: CASSLVVAFEEGTYEQYF
v_gene: TRBV15; j_gene: TRBJ2-2; abundance: few; d_gene: -; CDR3nt: TGTGCCACCAGCAGAAGGCCGAGGGAGACGAACACCGGGGAGCTGTTTTTT; CDR3aa: CATSRRPRETNTGELFF
v_gene: TRBV5-1; j_gene: TRBJ2-7; abundance: few; d_gene: -; CDR3nt: TGCGCCAGCAGCTTAGGGCTAGGGACCTACTACGAGCAGTACTTC; CDR3aa: CASSLGLGTYYEQYF
v_gene: TRBV20-1; j_gene: TRBJ1-1; abundance: once; d_gene: -; CDR3nt: TGCAGTGCCGCGGACCCCCACACTGAAGCTTTCTTT; CDR3aa: CSAADPHTEAFF
v_gene: TRBV5-1; j_gene: TRBJ2-3; abundance: -; d_gene: -; CDR3nt: TGCGCCAGCAGCGTCTCCCCGGTGGAAGATACGCAGTATTTT; CDR3aa: CASSVSPVEDTQYF
v_gene: TRBV7-8; j_gene: TRBJ1-4; abundance: few; d_gene: -; CDR3nt: TGTGCCAGCAGCCTCGGGAGGGATCGTGAAAAACTGTTTTTT; CDR3aa: CASSLGRDREKLFF
v_gene: TRBV20-1; j_gene: TRBJ2-3; abundance: -; d_gene: TRBD2; CDR3nt: TGCAGTGCTAGAGACCCGGGAGGGGGAGACACAGATACGCAGTATTTT; CDR3aa: CSARDPGGGDTDTQYF
v_gene: TRBV5-6; j_gene: TRBJ2-1; abundance: -; d_gene: -; CDR3nt: TGTGCCAGCAGCCGCGGGACGGCCTACAATGAGCAGTTCTTC; CDR3aa: CASSRGTAYNEQFF
v_gene: TRBV20-1; j_gene: TRBJ2-1; abundance: -; d_gene: -; CDR3nt: TGCAGTGCTACCAGGACTATCTCCTACAATGAGCAGTTCTTC; CDR3aa: CSATRTISYNEQFF
v_gene: TRBV4-1; j_gene: TRBJ1-5; abundance: few; d_gene: -; CDR3nt: TGCGCCAGCAGCGACAGAAGTAAAAATCAGCCCCAGCATTTT; CDR3aa: CASSDRSKNQPQHF
v_gene: TRBV7-6; j_gene: TRBJ1-2; abundance: -; d_gene: TRBD1; CDR3nt: TGTGCCAGCAGCCCTAAACAGGGGAACTATGGCTACACCTTC; CDR3aa: CASSPKQGNYGYTF
v_gene: TRBV12-3/TRBV12-4; j_gene: TRBJ2-1; abundance: -; d_gene: -; CDR3nt: TGTGCCAGCAGTTTCTTTGGCCCACAAGGAATCCCACTAAACAATGAGCAGTTCTTC; CDR3aa: CASSFFGPQGIPLNNEQFF
v_gene: TRBV20-1; j_gene: TRBJ1-2; abundance: -; d_gene: -; CDR3nt: TGCAGTGTTCCCTCGGGGCACGGTAACTATGGCTACACCTTC; CDR3aa: CSVPSGHGNYGYTF
v_gene: TRBV27; j_gene: TRBJ1-6; abundance: -; d_gene: -; CDR3nt: TGTGCCAGCAGTTTACTATCAGGTTGGGCGATGCATAATTCACCCCTCCACTTT; CDR3aa: CASSLLSGWAMHNSPLHF
v_gene: TRBV29-1; j_gene: TRBJ2-5; abundance: -; d_gene: -; CDR3nt: TGCAGCGGATTCGAGCGGAGCTTTCAAGAGACCCAGTACTTC; CDR3aa: CSGFERSFQETQYF
v_gene: TRBV2; j_gene: TRBJ2-1; abundance: -; d_gene: TRBD2; CDR3nt: TGTGCCAGCAGAGGGACTAGCGGGGATTACAATGAGCAGTTCTTC; CDR3aa: CASRGTSGDYNEQFF
v_gene: TRBV15; j_gene: TRBJ2-2; abundance: -; d_gene: -; CDR3nt: TGTGCCACCAGCAGAGATCCCACCGGGGAGCTGTTTTTT; CDR3aa: CATSRDPTGELFF
v_gene: TRBV7-9; j_gene: TRBJ2-1; abundance: few; d_gene: TRBD2; CDR3nt: TGTGCCAGCAGCTTAGGGACCTTTCTAGCGGGCGAGCAGTTCTTC; CDR3aa: CASSLGTFLAGEQFF
v_gene: TRBV2; j_gene: TRBJ1-1; abundance: -; d_gene: -; CDR3nt: TGTGCCAGCAGTGAAGACACTCACACTGAAGCTTTCTTT; CDR3aa: CASSEDTHTEAFF
v_gene: TRBV4-1; j_gene: TRBJ2-7; abundance: few; d_gene: -; CDR3nt: TGCGCCAGCAGCCAAGAGGATGGGGGCAGGGGGGCATACGAGCAGTACTTC; CDR3aa: CASSQEDGGRGAYEQYF
v_gene: TRBV20-1; j_gene: TRBJ1-2; abundance: once; d_gene: -; CDR3nt: TGCAGTGCTAGAGAACAGGCGGGCTCTGGCTACACCTTC; CDR3aa: CSAREQAGSGYTF